What follows is one T cell receptor (beta chain) and its context. The data were taken from a study of blood T cell repertoires in COVID-19. Seattle participants joined during active infection and were tracked over time. In the original processing: Researchers report that nucleated cell counts were estimated from reference gene primer amplification. Profiling relied on immunoSEQ multiplex PCR, and the TCRdb table lists in-frame clones only, not all of them. That table furnishes V, J and clone size, whereas the DNA furnished D and trimming. The table shows some 200,000 clones, with approximately 80% occurring only once. Looked up from germline, CDR1 is LNHDA and CDR2 is SQIVND (reference sequence). This CDR3 contains 16 residues. The V gene lost 4 bases and the J gene lost 1 base, with 14 bases spanning the gap.

The sequence came from a woman in her forties with COVID-19, enrolled during active disease. Sequences were obtained from peripheral blood. V gene TRBV19 combines with J gene TRBJ2-1; perhaps TRBD2 as D (6 bases). The CDR3 DNA sequence: TGTGCCAGTAGTACCCTAGCGATCAGATCCTACAATGAGCAGTTCTTC. Its translation: CASSTLAIRSYNEQFF.